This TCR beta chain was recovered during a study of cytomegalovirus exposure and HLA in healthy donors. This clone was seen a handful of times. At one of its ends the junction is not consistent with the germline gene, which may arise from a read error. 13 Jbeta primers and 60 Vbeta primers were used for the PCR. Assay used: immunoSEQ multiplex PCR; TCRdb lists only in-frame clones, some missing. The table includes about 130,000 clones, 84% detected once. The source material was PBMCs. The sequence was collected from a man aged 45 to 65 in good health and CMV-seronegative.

The DNA for the CDR3 is TGTGCTAGCAGCTTAGGGCCGGGACAGCCCCAGCATTTT. Its protein is CASSLGPGQPQHF. J is TRBJ1-5 and V is TRBV7-7, with D unresolved. The CDR3 has 13 amino acids. The germline V gene has CDR1 SSHAT and CDR2 FNYEAQ (reference sequence).